Described below is a single TCR beta chain sequence and its context. This entry belongs to a study of blood T cell repertoires in COVID-19. Study at large: The study drew acute and convalescent COVID-19 samples from the United States, Italy and Spain.

There are 15 residues in the CDR3. After removal of 6 bases from V and 2 bases from J, the junction contained 8 bases not matched to a gene. Germline CDR1 is SNHLY and CDR2 is FYNNEI. Original processing notes: Estimation of nucleated cell counts was performed using reference gene primer amplification. The data were produced by immunoSEQ multiplex PCR, yet TCRdb's version contains in-frame clones alone and is incomplete. That table supplies the V and J calls and clone size; D and trimming were determined from the DNA. The table lists more than 150,000 clones, 79% of them singletons. Material for sequencing was peripheral blood. The V and J genes are TRBV2 and TRBJ2-5, with 8 bases that match TRBD2. This sequence originates from a man aged 55 to 70 with active or convalescent COVID-19. CDR3 in DNA: TGTGCCAGCAGAGCGTTGACTAGCGCACAAGAGACCCAGTACTTC. It translates to CASRALTSAQETQYF.